The 27 T cell receptor beta chains presented below share a single source sample, sequenced in a study of Ad26.COV2.S vaccination and SARS-CoV-2 variants. Using immunoSEQ multiplex PCR, the repertoire was profiled, and TCRdb retains in-frame clones only, with some absent. The sample carries 400,000 to 450,000 clones, about nine tenths recorded once. Treatment indicated: some 20 received Ad26.COV2.S at low or high dose, single or two shots; several received placebo; per-sample allocation not given. Sampling took place 63 days after the first vaccine or placebo injection. Source: peripheral blood, taken in a trial of Ad26.COV2.S vaccine versus placebo. The receptors were gathered from a person aged 18-60 years who received the Ad26.COV2.S COVID-19 vaccine or a placebo.

This clone was recorded a few times. This sequence joins TRBV7-2 and TRBJ1-1, with D possibly matching TRBD1 (6 bases). V dropped 1 base and J dropped 1 base, with 7 bases sitting between them. The CDR3 is 14 residues long. Germline V gives CDR1 SGHTA, CDR2 FQGNSA. CDR3 region: CASSLGTANTEAFF. The CDR3 DNA reads TGTGCCAGCAGCTTAGGGACAGCGAACACTGAAGCTTTCTTT.

The chain is built from TRBV10-3 and TRBJ2-5; TRBD2 agrees at 14 bases. V was clipped by 4 bases and J by 0 bases; unmatched bases: 7. Germline V gene lookup returns CDR1 ENHRY and CDR2 SYGVKD. The CDR3 spans 18 residues. The CDR3, as DNA: TGTGCCATCAGTGCCCTGGGACTAGCGGGAGTGAACCAAGAGACCCAGTACTTC. As protein: CAISALGLAGVNQETQYF.

The chain links TRBV29-1 to TRBJ2-2, with a weak D call TRBD2 (6 bases). The CDR3 runs 13 residues. Germline CDR1 is SQVTM and CDR2 is ANQGSEA. V was pared by 4 bases and J by 1 base, with 7 bases between. Written as DNA, the CDR3 is TGCAGCGTTGGAGCGGGGAACACCGGGGAGCTGTTTTTT. Protein product: CSVGAGNTGELFF.

This chain uses TRBV5-8 with TRBJ2-3; maybe TRBD1 (5 bases). This CDR3 spans 15 amino acids. Germline CDR1 is SGHTS and CDR2 is YDEGEE. Trimming stripped 6 bases from V and 1 base from J, with 15 bases between. In nucleotides, the CDR3 is TGTGCCAGCAACCTTGCAAGGGGCCGCACAGATACGCAGTATTTT. Its protein is CASNLARGRTDTQYF.

The genes are TRBV27 and TRBJ1-4, with D maybe TRBD1 (5 bases). V dropped 5 bases and J dropped 1 base, with 17 bases sitting between them. The CDR3 covers 17 residues. Per germline, CDR1 MNHEY and CDR2 SMNVEV (reference sequence). The chain's CDR3 is CASSLDIKTRTNEKLFF. CDR3 sequence (DNA): TGTGCCAGCAGTCTGGACATCAAAACCCGAACTAATGAAAAACTGTTTTTT.

The CDR3 DNA follows: TGCGCCAGCAGCCAAGATACAGGGCACTACAATGAGCAGTTCTTC. It specifies CASSQDTGHYNEQFF. The chain has TRBV4-3 and TRBJ2-1; tentatively, D is TRBD1 (6 bases). V lost 0 bases to trimming and J lost 3 bases, with 9 bases between them. The CDR3 is made up of 15 amino acids. Germline V gene sequence: CDR1 LGHNA, CDR2 YSLEER.

The V gene is TRBV5-6, the J gene TRBJ2-5; D is perhaps TRBD1 (5 bases). In germline, CDR1 is SGHDT, CDR2 YYEEEE. The CDR3 loop spans 14 amino acids. V lost 1 base and J 5 bases, leaving 12 bases between the germline ends. The CDR3 loop is CASSLQGYTETQYF. CDR3 coding DNA: TGTGCCAGCAGCTTGCAGGGTTACACGGAGACCCAGTACTTC.

For this clone: Within the sample, other DNA sequences also encode this same CDR3. The chain recombines TRBV5-1 with TRBJ2-7; TRBD2 is a possible D gene (5 bases). This CDR3 region has 14 residues. The V and J ends lost 5 bases and 3 bases respectively, with 15 bases between them. Per germline, CDR1 SGHRS and CDR2 YFSETQ. CDR3 region: CASSLTSGSYEQYF. The CDR3 DNA follows: TGCGCCAGCAGTCTGACCTCGGGGAGCTACGAGCAGTACTTC. Drawing the rest from reference TRBV5-1 and TRBJ2-7, the complete variable domain is KAGVTQTPRYLIKTRGQQVTLSCSPISGHRSVSWYQQTPGQGLQFLFEYFSETQRNKGNFPGRFSGRQFSNSRSEMNVSTLELGDSALYLCASSLTSGSYEQYFGPGTRLTVT.

The chain couples TRBV19 to TRBJ1-1; 10 bases are shared with TRBD1. V shed 4 bases, J shed 6 bases, and the junction held 2 bases outside the gene matches. This CDR3 spans 13 amino acids. CDR1 is LNHDA, CDR2 SQIVND, per germline (reference sequence). The CDR3 is CASSTGTGAEAFF. CDR3 bases: TGTGCCAGTAGTACGGGGACAGGGGCTGAAGCTTTCTTT. Combining the CDR3 with reference TRBV19 and TRBJ1-1 gives the whole variable domain DGGITQSPKYLFRKEGQNVTLSCEQNLNHDAMYWYRQDPGQGLRLIYYSQIVNDFQKGDIAEGYSVSREKKESFPLTVTSAQKNPTAFYLCASSTGTGAEAFFGQGTRLTVV.

The chain joins TRBV7-2 to TRBJ1-1; the match to TRBD1 covers 9 bases. CDR3 length: 17 residues. The V gene's germline CDR1 is SGHTA and CDR2 FQGNSA. The trim removed 5 bases at V and 0 bases at J, leaving 10 bases unmatched. CDR3: CASSPGGRTGVNTEAFF. DNA for the CDR3: TGTGCCAGCAGCCCCGGGGGTAGGACAGGGGTGAACACTGAAGCTTTCTTT.

There are a few counts of this clone. Within the sample, other DNA sequences also encode this same CDR3. The rearrangement uses TRBV19 and TRBJ2-5; D is undetermined. Trimming removed 1 base at V and 4 bases at J, with 4 bases between. The CDR3 has 12 residues. Germline assignment: CDR1 LNHDA and CDR2 SQIVND (reference sequence). The CDR3 sequence: CASSIGGETQYF. The CDR3 nucleotides are TGTGCCAGTAGTATAGGCGGAGAGACCCAGTACTTC.

The chain uses TRBV19 and TRBJ2-2; D not certain. The V and J ends lost 3 bases and 2 bases respectively, with 7 bases between them. The germline V gene encodes CDR1 LNHDA and CDR2 SQIVND (reference sequence). The CDR3 sequence is 14 residues long. The CDR3: CASSILDNTGELFF. The CDR3 nucleotides are TGTGCCAGTAGTATCCTGGACAACACCGGGGAGCTGTTTTTT.

This chain links TRBV9 with TRBJ2-2; 8 bases align to TRBD1. CDR3 length equals 16 residues. Germline V gene lookup returns CDR1 SGDLS and CDR2 YYNGEE. J gave up 4 bases and V 4 bases, and 9 bases lay outside the gene matches. CDR3 sequence (DNA): TGTGCCAGCAGCCCCAGGGGGCGGGAAAGCACCGGGGAGCTGTTTTTT. As protein: CASSPRGRESTGELFF.

The V gene is TRBV7-2, the J gene TRBJ2-1, with 12 bases that match TRBD2. The V and J ends lost 5 bases and 7 bases, in that order; junction bases with no gene match: 6. This CDR3 contains 15 residues. Germline CDR1 reads SGHTA; CDR2 reads FQGNSA. CDR3 sequence (DNA): TGTGCCAGCAGCGACGGGACTAGCGGGTCAAATGAGCAGTTCTTC. Protein sequence: CASSDGTSGSNEQFF.

The chain couples TRBV7-9 to TRBJ1-6, with 9 nucleotides matching TRBD1. Germline-derived CDR1 and CDR2 are SEHNR and FQNEAQ (reference sequence). The CDR3 runs 16 residues. Unmatched junction bases numbered 9, after V lost 5 bases and J lost 7 bases. The CDR3 loop reads CASSPTGQGTNSPLHF. DNA of the CDR3: TGTGCCAGCAGCCCAACAGGACAGGGGACGAATTCACCCCTCCACTTT.

This clone was recorded only once. A read error may explain this, as a much larger clone is one base away. The chain joins TRBV29-1 to TRBJ1-1; possibly TRBD1 for D (5 bases). Per the germline V gene, CDR1 is SQVTM and CDR2 is ANQGSEA. This CDR3 is 13 amino acids long. Trimming shortened V by 4 bases and J by 0 bases, and 9 bases separated the two germline ends. This chain's CDR3 is CSVVGTVNTEAFF. The CDR3 DNA sequence: TGCAGCGTTGTGGGGACGGTGAACACTGAAGCTTTCTTT.

The rearrangement links TRBV20-1 to TRBJ2-3; no clear D. The CDR3 consists of 14 residues. Germline V gene data show CDR1 as DFQATT and CDR2 as SNEGSKA (reference sequence). V was cut by 3 bases and J by 6 bases, with 16 bases left in between. CDR3 in DNA: TGCAGTGCTAGTCGTCGGCTTCCTTCGGATACGCAGTATTTT. Protein product: CSASRRLPSDTQYF.

The chain recombines TRBV28 with TRBJ2-1; 10 nucleotides agree with TRBD1. Trimming took 5 bases from V and 4 from J; bases not matched to a gene: 2. The CDR3 totals 14 residues. Germline V gives CDR1 MDHEN, CDR2 SYDVKM. Written as DNA, the CDR3 is TGTGCCAGCAGTAGGACAGGGGGTTACAATGAGCAGTTCTTC. It codes for CASSRTGGYNEQFF. Full variable domain (remainder filled in from reference TRBV28 and TRBJ2-1): DVKVTQSSRYLVKRTGEKVFLECVQDMDHENMFWYRQDPGLGLRLIYFSYDVKMKEKGDIPEGYSVSREKKERFSLILESASTNQTSMYLCASSRTGGYNEQFFGPGTRLTVL.

The V and J genes are TRBV6-5 and TRBJ1-5; 10 nucleotides line up with TRBD1. Germline-derived CDR1 and CDR2 are MNHEY and SVGAGI. After removal of 5 bases from V and 8 bases from J, the junction contained 3 bases not matched to a gene. The CDR3 is 13 residues long. The CDR3 region is CASSRQGAEPQHF. The CDR3 nucleotides read TGTGCCAGCAGTCGACAGGGGGCTGAGCCCCAGCATTTT.

V and J are TRBV3-1 (or the pseudogene TRBV3-2) and TRBJ2-1; D uncertain. Between the trimmed V and J ends, which lost 0 bases and 7 bases, there was a span of 10 bases. The CDR3 covers 14 residues. CDR1 LGHDT and CDR2 YNNKEL come from the germline V gene (reference sequence). This chain's CDR3 is CASSQEAKGNEQFF. CDR3 DNA sequence: TGTGCCAGCAGCCAAGAGGCTAAGGGTAATGAGCAGTTCTTC.

The V call is TRBV6-5, the J call TRBJ2-1, with 7 bases aligning to TRBD1. The CDR3 consists of 13 residues. CDR1 is MNHEY and CDR2 is SVGAGI in the germline V gene. V trimming: 6 bases; J trimming: 10 bases; junction bases outside the gene matches: 9. CDR3 protein: CASSRDRAGEQFF. The CDR3 DNA reads as TGTGCCAGCAGCCGAGACAGGGCAGGGGAGCAGTTCTTC.

Remarks on this clone: A much larger clone is a single base away; this may be a read error. This chain connects TRBV7-4 to TRBJ2-7; D uncertain. From germline, CDR1 is SGHVT and CDR2 SQSDAQ. V was pared by 1 base and J by 2 bases, with 3 bases between. The CDR3 spans 12 residues. In DNA form, the CDR3 reads TGTGCCAGCAGCTTAGATCCCTACGAGCAGTACTTC. This sequence encodes CASSLDPYEQYF.

This rearrangement joins TRBV4-1 to TRBJ2-1; 8 bases match TRBD2. CDR1 is MGHRA, CDR2 YSYEKL, per germline. Losses at the gene ends were 0 bases for V and 7 bases for J; bases not matched to a gene: 11. The CDR3 covers 17 residues. The CDR3 spells CASSQEVASGRLNEQFF. CDR3 nucleotide sequence: TGCGCCAGCAGCCAAGAGGTGGCGAGCGGGAGATTGAATGAGCAGTTCTTC.

The V and J genes are TRBV5-1 and TRBJ1-2, with D unresolved. The CDR3 is 14 amino acids. CDR1 and CDR2 (germline): SGHRS, YFSETQ. V gave up 3 bases and J gave up 3 bases, with 12 bases separating them. The DNA of the CDR3 is TGCGCCAGCAGCTGGCAGGACGAGGACTATGGCTACACCTTC. Translation: CASSWQDEDYGYTF.

The chain has TRBV27 and TRBJ2-3; D may be TRBD2 (5 bases). This CDR3 is built from 16 residues. Germline CDR1 MNHEY, CDR2 SMNVEV (reference sequence). Trimming shortened V by 4 bases and J by 0 bases, and 14 bases separated the two germline ends. CDR3 amino acids: CASSSYRGESTDTQYF. The DNA of the CDR3 is TGTGCCAGCAGTTCCTACCGGGGTGAGAGCACAGATACGCAGTATTTT.

The chain carries TRBV27 and TRBJ2-7; D ambiguous. CDR3 size: 13 residues. Germline V gives CDR1 MNHEY, CDR2 SMNVEV (reference sequence). Trimming removed 3 bases from V and 1 base from J, with 7 bases in between. For the CDR3, the DNA is TGTGCCAGCAGTTTCGGCTTTTCCTACGAGCAGTACTTC. It encodes CASSFGFSYEQYF.

The V and J genes are TRBV29-1 and TRBJ1-2, with 10 positions matching TRBD1. Germline assignment: CDR1 SQVTM and CDR2 ANQGSEA. This CDR3 is 13 amino acids long. V shed 3 bases, J shed 3 bases, and the junction held 1 base outside the gene matches. The CDR3 sequence: CSVEGTGDYGYTF. Written as DNA, the CDR3 is TGCAGCGTTGAGGGGACAGGGGACTATGGCTACACCTTC.